The 25 T cell receptor beta chains below were found in one sample sequenced in a study of neoadjuvant anti-PD-1 for oral cavity cancer. Produced via immunoSEQ multiplex PCR; TCRdb's table is partial and in-frame only. The sample has more than 15,000 clones; about three fifths are singletons. The sample in question was PBMCs, obtained before nivolumab (anti-PD-1) treatment. These receptors were taken from a person between 40 and 85 years old with oral cavity squamous cell carcinoma.

The chain uses TRBV9 and TRBJ2-5, with 10 bases that match TRBD1. The CDR3 covers 15 residues. The ends lost 4 bases at V and 5 bases at J; junction bases unmatched: 8. CDR1 SGDLS and CDR2 YYNGEE come from the germline V gene. CDR3 nucleotide sequence: TGTGCCAGCAGCCTCGGACAGGGGGTCCGGGAGACCCAGTACTTC. Translation: CASSLGQGVRETQYF. The whole variable domain, remainder taken from reference TRBV9 and TRBJ2-5, is DSGVTQTPKHLITATGQRVTLRCSPRSGDLSVYWYQQSLDQGLQFLIQYYNGEERAKGNILERFSAQQFPDLHSELNLSSLELGDSALYFCASSLGQGVRETQYFGPGTRLLVL.

This clone was counted only a few times. The chain employs TRBV6-5 and TRBJ1-1; D not certain. The V end was cut by 6 bases, the J end by 2 bases, with 10 bases between. The CDR3 spans 13 residues. Germline values: CDR1 MNHEY, CDR2 SVGAGI. The CDR3 loop is CASRRVLNTEAFF. The CDR3 bases are TGTGCCAGCAGACGGGTGCTTAACACTGAAGCTTTCTTT.

The chain carries TRBV30 and TRBJ2-1; tentative D call: TRBD1 (6 bases). The germline V gene encodes CDR1 GTSNPN and CDR2 SVGIG (reference sequence). V dropped 4 bases and J dropped 0 bases, with 10 bases sitting between them. The CDR3 contains 14 residues. The CDR3 DNA sequence: TGTGCCTGGACGGGACAAAGCTCCTACAATGAGCAGTTCTTC. Translating gives CAWTGQSSYNEQFF.

V gene TRBV2 combines with J gene TRBJ2-7, with unresolved D. The CDR3 length is 12 residues. Deletions cut 7 bases from V and 0 bases from J, with 7 bases between. Germline CDR1 reads SNHLY; CDR2 reads FYNNEI. The CDR3 DNA follows: TGTGCCAGCACCGACAACTCCTACGAGCAGTACTTC. Translated: CASTDNSYEQYF.

A note on this clone: One end of the junction does not line up with germline, which may come from a read error. The chain recombines TRBV2 with TRBJ2-1; D ambiguous. The germline V gene has CDR1 SNHLY and CDR2 FYNNEI. There are 11 residues in the CDR3. The CDR3 here is CASSQADEQFF. The CDR3 nucleotides are TGTGCCAGCAGTCAAGCTGATGAGCAGTTCTTC. Supplemented by reference TRBV2 and TRBJ2-1, the full variable domain reads EPEVTQTPSHQVTQMGQEVILRCVPISNHLYFYWYRQILGQKVEFLVSFYNNEISEKSEIFDDQFSVERPDGSNFTLKIRSTKLEDSAMYFCASSQADEQFFGPGTRLTVL.

J is TRBJ2-1 and V is TRBV11-2; TRBD2 matches 15 bases. The CDR3 is 18 residues long. CDR1 and CDR2 (germline): SGHAT, FQNNGV. V dropped 4 bases and J dropped 7; count of bases not matched to a gene: 11. The CDR3 region is CASSSQGLAGGRRNEQFF. CDR3 bases: TGTGCCAGCAGCTCCCAGGGACTAGCGGGAGGAAGGCGAAATGAGCAGTTCTTC.

The chain has TRBV25-1 and TRBJ2-3; 14 bases fit TRBD2. Germline V gene lookup returns CDR1 MGHDK and CDR2 SYGVNS. V dropped 6 bases and J dropped 2; count of bases not matched to a gene: 7. The CDR3 totals 17 residues. The CDR3, as DNA: TGTGCCAGCAGGCAGGGACTAGCGGGAGTTTACACAGATACGCAGTATTTT. This sequence encodes CASRQGLAGVYTDTQYF.

The chain employs TRBV6-6 and TRBJ1-5, with D uncertain. Germline lookup yields CDR1 MNHNY and CDR2 SVGAGI (reference sequence). The CDR3 is 16 residues long. V was trimmed by 3 bases and J by 5 bases, leaving 17 bases between them. The CDR3 sequence: CASSYSGSLLDQPQHF. The CDR3 DNA is TGTGCCAGCAGTTATTCCGGGTCCCTCCTTGATCAGCCCCAGCATTTT.

The chain recombines TRBV10-3 with TRBJ2-3, with 10 bases fitting TRBD2. In germline, CDR1 is ENHRY, CDR2 SYGVKD. Trimming removed 5 bases from V and 3 bases from J; junction bases left unmatched: 5. The CDR3 length is 15 residues. The CDR3 nucleotides are TGTGCCATCAGTCCGGGACTAGCGAGGACAGATACGCAGTATTTT. Its translation: CAISPGLARTDTQYF.

This clone has just a few counts. V gene TRBV21-1 combines with J gene TRBJ2-5; the table calls TRBD2, which could not be checked here. TRBV21-1 is an annotated pseudogene. The CDR3 is 15 amino acids. The CDR3 spells CASSKGGREGETQYF. CDR3 in DNA: TGTGCCAGCAGCAAAGGCGGGAGGGAGGGAGAGACCCAGTACTTC.

This clone was observed a handful of times. The chain joins TRBV6-5 to TRBJ1-1; D unclear. The CDR3 covers 15 residues. V lost 6 bases, J lost 3 bases, and 17 bases lay in between. The germline V gene encodes CDR1 MNHEY and CDR2 SVGAGI. In DNA, the CDR3 is TGTGCCAGCAGCCTCGGGGTCGGCGGGGACACTGAAGCTTTCTTT. Translated: CASSLGVGGDTEAFF.

The gene calls are TRBV7-2 and TRBJ2-7; TRBD1 aligns across 9 bases. V dropped 5 bases and J dropped 2; count of bases not matched to a gene: 10. This CDR3 is 16 amino acids long. Germline assignment: CDR1 SGHTA and CDR2 FQGNSA. The CDR3 region is CASSATGTGNTYEQYF. Here the CDR3 DNA reads TGTGCCAGCAGCGCGACCGGGACAGGGAACACCTACGAGCAGTACTTC.

V gene TRBV19 combines with J gene TRBJ2-3; 7 bases line up with TRBD2. This CDR3 region has 12 residues. V lost 4 bases and J lost 7; bases outside the gene matches: 2. The germline CDR1 and CDR2 sequences are LNHDA and SQIVND (reference sequence). CDR3 DNA: TGTGCCAGTAGTACCGGGACTAATACGCAGTATTTT. Translating gives CASSTGTNTQYF.

This sequence joins TRBV10-3 and TRBJ2-2; 7 nucleotides match TRBD2. Germline V gene data show CDR1 as ENHRY and CDR2 as SYGVKD. V was clipped by 4 bases and J by 7 bases; unmatched bases: 3. This CDR3 has 13 amino acids. The chain's CDR3 is CAISGGRSGELFF. The CDR3 coding sequence is TGTGCCATCAGTGGCGGGAGAAGCGGGGAGCTGTTTTTT.

This chain connects TRBV11-2 to TRBJ1-4; D uncertain. V shed 5 bases and J shed 8 bases, with 12 bases lying between them. This CDR3 comprises 13 residues. Germline CDR1 SGHAT, CDR2 FQNNGV. The CDR3 here is CASSLGNSEKLFF. CDR3 coding DNA: TGTGCCAGCAGCCTGGGTAACAGCGAAAAACTGTTTTTT.

This chain connects TRBV5-1 to TRBJ1-1; D is ambiguous. The CDR3 is 13 residues long. The germline gives CDR1 SGHRS, CDR2 YFSETQ. The V and J ends lost 4 bases and 2 bases respectively, with 9 bases between them. The CDR3 region has the DNA TGCGCCAGCAGCGCCTTGGCCAACACTGAAGCTTTCTTT. This translates into CASSALANTEAFF.

This sequence joins TRBV30 and TRBJ2-7, with D unresolved. Trimming pared 3 bases from V and 0 bases from J, leaving 12 bases between. Germline V gene sequence: CDR1 GTSNPN, CDR2 SVGIG (reference sequence). The CDR3 is 14 residues long. This CDR3 reads CAWSPHRASYEQYF. CDR3 DNA: TGTGCCTGGAGCCCACATCGGGCCTCCTACGAGCAGTACTTC.

The rearrangement links TRBV2 to TRBJ1-1; D is undetermined. Germline CDR1 and CDR2: SNHLY and FYNNEI. The CDR3 runs to 11 residues. The V gene lost 6 bases and the J gene lost 7 bases, with 9 bases spanning the gap. The CDR3: CASSGPLEAFF. In DNA, the CDR3 is TGTGCCAGCAGCGGACCGCTTGAAGCTTTCTTT. The full variable domain, its missing parts supplied by reference TRBV2 and TRBJ1-1, is EPEVTQTPSHQVTQMGQEVILRCVPISNHLYFYWYRQILGQKVEFLVSFYNNEISEKSEIFDDQFSVERPDGSNFTLKIRSTKLEDSAMYFCASSGPLEAFFGQGTRLTVV.

The rearrangement joins TRBV5-1 to TRBJ2-1, with D possibly matching TRBD2 (6 bases). Germline V lookup: CDR1 SGHRS, CDR2 YFSETQ. The CDR3 contains 16 residues. Trimming left V 0 bases short and J 5 bases short, with 15 bases between. CDR3 nucleotides: TGCGCCAGCAGCTTGGCCGGGACTTGGAGGGACAATGAGCAGTTCTTC. Protein product: CASSLAGTWRDNEQFF.

V gene TRBV13 combines with J gene TRBJ2-3, with TRBD1 matching over 8 bases. Germline V gives CDR1 PRHDT, CDR2 FYEKMQ (reference sequence). The CDR3 contains 16 residues. Trimming at V came to 3 bases and at J to 3 bases, leaving 8 bases not matched to a gene. In DNA form, the CDR3 reads TGTGCCAGCAGCTTCCCCAGGGGGCAGGATACAGATACGCAGTATTTT. This codes for CASSFPRGQDTDTQYF.

In this sample, this clone turned up a few times. The gene calls are TRBV2 and TRBJ2-7; possibly TRBD2 for D (5 bases). V shed 4 bases and J shed 5 bases, with 12 bases lying between them. The germline CDR1 and CDR2 sequences are SNHLY and FYNNEI. The CDR3 totals 13 residues. CDR3 nucleotides: TGTGCCAGCAGTGGGGAGTCGCTGCACGAGCAGTACTTC. It encodes CASSGESLHEQYF.

The V and J genes are TRBV5-1 and TRBJ1-1; 9 nucleotides match TRBD1. Germline assignment: CDR1 SGHRS and CDR2 YFSETQ. After removal of 4 bases from V and 8 bases from J, the junction contained 6 bases not matched to a gene. This CDR3 has 13 amino acids. This CDR3 is CASSLGQGLEAFF. As DNA, the CDR3 is TGCGCCAGCAGCCTAGGACAGGGGCTCGAAGCTTTCTTT.

This clone has only a few counts. The gene calls are TRBV6-1 and TRBJ1-4; D not resolved. Trimming removed 0 bases at V and 4 bases at J, with 3 bases between. CDR1 MNHNS and CDR2 SASEGT come from the germline V gene. The CDR3 loop spans 13 amino acids. The DNA for the CDR3 is TGTGCCAGCAGTGAAGCCCGTAATGAAAAACTGTTTTTT. Protein product: CASSEARNEKLFF.

This chain uses TRBV6-1 with TRBJ2-5, with 7 bases lining up with TRBD1. Germline V gene sequence: CDR1 MNHNS, CDR2 SASEGT. The V segment lost 10 bases and the J segment 4 bases; nucleotides outside the gene matches: 9. The CDR3 runs to 13 residues. CDR3 in DNA: TGTGCCATCTCGCCAGGGGGAATAGAGACCCAGTACTTC. Its translation is CAISPGGIETQYF.

The J gene is TRBJ2-7, the V gene TRBV7-8; D remains ambiguous. This CDR3 spans 13 amino acids. Germline CDR1 is SGHVS and CDR2 is FQNEAQ. V was clipped by 5 bases and J by 2 bases, with 10 bases between them. The chain's CDR3 is CASSPGRAYEQYF. As DNA, the CDR3 is TGTGCCAGCAGCCCCGGCCGCGCCTACGAGCAGTACTTC.